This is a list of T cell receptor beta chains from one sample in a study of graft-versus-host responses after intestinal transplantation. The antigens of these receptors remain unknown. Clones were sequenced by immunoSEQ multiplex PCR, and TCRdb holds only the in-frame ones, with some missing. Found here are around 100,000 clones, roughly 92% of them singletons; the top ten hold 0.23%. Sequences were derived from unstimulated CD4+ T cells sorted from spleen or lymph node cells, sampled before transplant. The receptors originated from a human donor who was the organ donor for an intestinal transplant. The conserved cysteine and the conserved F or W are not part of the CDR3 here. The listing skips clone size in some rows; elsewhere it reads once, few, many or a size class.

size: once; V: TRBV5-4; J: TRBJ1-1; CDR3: ASSPPLGGTEAF
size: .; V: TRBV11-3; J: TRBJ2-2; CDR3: ASSLERDSSNTGELF
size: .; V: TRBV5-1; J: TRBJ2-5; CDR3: ASSLDSIRTQY
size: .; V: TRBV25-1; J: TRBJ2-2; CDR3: ASSRGDNTGELF
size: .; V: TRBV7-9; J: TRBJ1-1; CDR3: ASSLFGTEAF
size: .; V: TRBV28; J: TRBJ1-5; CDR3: ASSWGDQPQH
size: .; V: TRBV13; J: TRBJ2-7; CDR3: ASSLRTSGRVLEEQY
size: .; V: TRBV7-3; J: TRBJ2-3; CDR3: ASSRSGRSPDTQY
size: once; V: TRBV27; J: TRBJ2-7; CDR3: ASSPTASGTYEQY
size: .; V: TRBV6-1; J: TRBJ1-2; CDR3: ASSEIETGGNYGYT
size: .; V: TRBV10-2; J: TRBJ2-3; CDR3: ASSEYWISTDTQY